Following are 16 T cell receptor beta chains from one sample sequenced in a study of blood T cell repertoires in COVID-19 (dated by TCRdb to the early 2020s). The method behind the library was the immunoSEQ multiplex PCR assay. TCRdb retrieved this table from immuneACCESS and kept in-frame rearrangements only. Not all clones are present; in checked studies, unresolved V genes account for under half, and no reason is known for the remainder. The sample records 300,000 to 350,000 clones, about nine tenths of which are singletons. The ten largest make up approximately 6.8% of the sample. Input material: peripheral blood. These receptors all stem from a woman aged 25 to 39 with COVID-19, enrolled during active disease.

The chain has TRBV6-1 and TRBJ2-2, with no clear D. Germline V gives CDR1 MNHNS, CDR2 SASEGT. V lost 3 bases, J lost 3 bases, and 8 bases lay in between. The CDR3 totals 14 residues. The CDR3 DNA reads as TGTGCCAGCAGTGAGCAGGCCGACACCGGGGAGCTGTTTTTT. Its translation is CASSEQADTGELFF.

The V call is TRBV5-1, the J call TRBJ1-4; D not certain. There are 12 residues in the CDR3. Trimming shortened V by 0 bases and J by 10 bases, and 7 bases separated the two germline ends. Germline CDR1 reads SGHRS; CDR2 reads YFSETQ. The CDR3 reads CASSLDQVKLFF. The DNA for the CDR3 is TGCGCCAGCAGCTTGGACCAGGTAAAACTGTTTTTT. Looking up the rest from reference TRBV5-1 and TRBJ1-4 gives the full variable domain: KAGVTQTPRYLIKTRGQQVTLSCSPISGHRSVSWYQQTPGQGLQFLFEYFSETQRNKGNFPGRFSGRQFSNSRSEMNVSTLELGDSALYLCASSLDQVKLFFGSGTQLSVL.

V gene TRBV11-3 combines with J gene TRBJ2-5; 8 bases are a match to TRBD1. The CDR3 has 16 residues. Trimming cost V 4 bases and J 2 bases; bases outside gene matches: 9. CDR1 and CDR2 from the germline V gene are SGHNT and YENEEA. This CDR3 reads CASSSGTGLTQETQYF. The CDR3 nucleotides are TGTGCCAGCAGCTCAGGGACAGGCCTTACTCAAGAGACCCAGTACTTC.

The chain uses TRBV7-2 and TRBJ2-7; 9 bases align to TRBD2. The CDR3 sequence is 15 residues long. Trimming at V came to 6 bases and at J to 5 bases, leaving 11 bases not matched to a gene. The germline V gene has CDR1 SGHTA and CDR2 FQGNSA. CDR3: CASRRGGTPWHEQYF. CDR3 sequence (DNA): TGTGCCAGCAGGCGGGGGGGGACACCATGGCACGAGCAGTACTTC.

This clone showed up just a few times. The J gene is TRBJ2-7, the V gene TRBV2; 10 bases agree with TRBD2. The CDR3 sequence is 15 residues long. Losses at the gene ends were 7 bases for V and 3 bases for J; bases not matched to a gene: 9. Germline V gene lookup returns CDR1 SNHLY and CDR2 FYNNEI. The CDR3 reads CASTTPGTSDYEQYF. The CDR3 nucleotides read TGTGCCAGCACCACCCCGGGGACTAGCGACTACGAGCAGTACTTC.

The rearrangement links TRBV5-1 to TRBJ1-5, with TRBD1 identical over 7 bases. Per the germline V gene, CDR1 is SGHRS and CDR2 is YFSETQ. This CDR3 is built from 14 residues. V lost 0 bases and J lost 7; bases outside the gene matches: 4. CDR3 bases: TGCGCCAGCAGCTTGGACAGGGGAGGACAGCCCCAGCATTTT. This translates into CASSLDRGGQPQHF.

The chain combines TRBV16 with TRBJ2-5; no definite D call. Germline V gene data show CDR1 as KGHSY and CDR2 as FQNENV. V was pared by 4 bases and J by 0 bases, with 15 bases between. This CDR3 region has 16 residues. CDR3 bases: TGTGCCAGCAGCCCCTCGAGGTCGGATAACCAAGAGACCCAGTACTTC. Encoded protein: CASSPSRSDNQETQYF.

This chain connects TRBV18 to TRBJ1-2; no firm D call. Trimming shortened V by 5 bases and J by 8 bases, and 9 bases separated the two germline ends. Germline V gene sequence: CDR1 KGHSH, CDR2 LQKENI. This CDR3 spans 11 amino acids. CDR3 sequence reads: CASSAGWGYTF. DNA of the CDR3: TGTGCCAGCTCAGCGGGATGGGGCTACACCTTC.

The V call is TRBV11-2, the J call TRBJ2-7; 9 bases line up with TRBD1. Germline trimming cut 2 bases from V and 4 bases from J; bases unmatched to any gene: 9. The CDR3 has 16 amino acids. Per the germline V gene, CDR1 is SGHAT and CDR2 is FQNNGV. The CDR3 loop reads CASSLRPGQGPYEQYF. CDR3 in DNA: TGTGCCAGCAGCTTACGTCCGGGACAGGGTCCATACGAGCAGTACTTC.

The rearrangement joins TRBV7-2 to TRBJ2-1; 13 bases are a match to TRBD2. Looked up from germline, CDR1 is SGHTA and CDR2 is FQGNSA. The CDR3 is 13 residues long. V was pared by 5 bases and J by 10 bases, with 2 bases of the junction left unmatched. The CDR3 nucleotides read TGTGCCAGCAGCCCGGGACTAGCGGGAGAGCAGTTCTTC. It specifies CASSPGLAGEQFF.

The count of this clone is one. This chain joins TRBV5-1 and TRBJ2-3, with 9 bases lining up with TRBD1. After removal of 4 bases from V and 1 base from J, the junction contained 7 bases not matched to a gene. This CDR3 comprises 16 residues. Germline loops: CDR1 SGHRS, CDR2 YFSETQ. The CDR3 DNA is TGCGCCAGCAGCCTAGACCGGGACAGGGGCACAGATACGCAGTATTTT. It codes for CASSLDRDRGTDTQYF.

The CDR3 loop is CASSLGTGIINYGYTF. The CDR3 nucleotides are TGTGCCAGCAGTTTAGGGACAGGGATTATTAACTATGGCTACACCTTC. The V and J genes are TRBV28 and TRBJ1-2; TRBD1 agrees at 9 bases. The CDR3 is 16 residues long. Germline trimming cut 2 bases from V and 1 base from J; bases unmatched to any gene: 5. Per the germline V gene, CDR1 is MDHEN and CDR2 is SYDVKM.

The CDR3 DNA sequence: TGTGCCAGCAGTACCGAGGTCGGTTTAGTCACCGGGGAGCTGTTTTTT. It specifies CASSTEVGLVTGELFF. The chain employs TRBV28 and TRBJ2-2; no clear D. Trimming cost V 5 bases and J 4 bases, with 17 bases left between them. The germline V gene encodes CDR1 MDHEN and CDR2 SYDVKM. The CDR3 consists of 16 residues.

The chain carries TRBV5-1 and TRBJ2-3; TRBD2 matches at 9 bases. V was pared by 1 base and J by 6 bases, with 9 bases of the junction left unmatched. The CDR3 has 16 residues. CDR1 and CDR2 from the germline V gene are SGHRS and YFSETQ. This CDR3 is CASSLTSGYGADTQYF. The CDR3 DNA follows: TGCGCCAGCAGCTTGACTAGCGGGTATGGGGCGGATACGCAGTATTTT.

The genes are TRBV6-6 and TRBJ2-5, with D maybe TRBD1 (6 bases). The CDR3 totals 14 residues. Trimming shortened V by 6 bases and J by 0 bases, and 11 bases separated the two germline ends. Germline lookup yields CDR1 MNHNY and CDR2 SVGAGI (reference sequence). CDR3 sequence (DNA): TGTGCCAGCAGCCCGGACAGTTACCAAGAGACCCAGTACTTC. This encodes CASSPDSYQETQYF.

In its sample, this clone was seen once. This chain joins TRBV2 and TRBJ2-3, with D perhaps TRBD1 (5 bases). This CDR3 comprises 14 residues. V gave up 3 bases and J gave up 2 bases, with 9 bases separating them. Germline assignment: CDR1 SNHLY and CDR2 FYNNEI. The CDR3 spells CASSDQGSTDTQYF. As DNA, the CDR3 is TGTGCCAGCAGTGATCAGGGATCCACAGATACGCAGTATTTT. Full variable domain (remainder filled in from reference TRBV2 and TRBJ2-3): EPEVTQTPSHQVTQMGQEVILRCVPISNHLYFYWYRQILGQKVEFLVSFYNNEISEKSEIFDDQFSVERPDGSNFTLKIRSTKLEDSAMYFCASSDQGSTDTQYFGPGTRLTVL.